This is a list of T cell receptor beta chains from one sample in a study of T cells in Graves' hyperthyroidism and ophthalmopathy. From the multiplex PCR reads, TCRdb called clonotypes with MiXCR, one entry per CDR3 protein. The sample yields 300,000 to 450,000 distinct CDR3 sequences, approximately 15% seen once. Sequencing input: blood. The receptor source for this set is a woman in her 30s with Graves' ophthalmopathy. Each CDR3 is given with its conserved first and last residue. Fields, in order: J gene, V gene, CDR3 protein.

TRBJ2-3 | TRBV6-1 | CASSPSTLWTDTQYF
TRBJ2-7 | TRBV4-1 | CASSQYEGAFYEQYF
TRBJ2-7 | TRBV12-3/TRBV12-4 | CASSSSDGGGSDEQYF
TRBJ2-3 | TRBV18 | CASSPLGSTGTDTQYF
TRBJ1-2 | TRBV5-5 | CASSSGTGNVGYTF
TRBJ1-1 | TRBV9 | CASSVMGQANTEAFF
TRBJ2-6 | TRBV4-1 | CASSRGISGANVLTF
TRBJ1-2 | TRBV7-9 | CASSVQGPAYGYTF
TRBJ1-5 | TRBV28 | CASSGGTGGVGNQPQHF
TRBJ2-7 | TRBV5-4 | CASSLEGKGYEQYF
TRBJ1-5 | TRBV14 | CASSPIRHYSNQPQHF
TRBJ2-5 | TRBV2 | CASSEAVSGGETQYF
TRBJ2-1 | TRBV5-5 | CASSLDVTRIYNEQFF
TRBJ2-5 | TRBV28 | CASSPAREETQYF
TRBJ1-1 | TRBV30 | CAWGRQGTEAFF
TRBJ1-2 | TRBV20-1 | CSARDQQTDGYTF
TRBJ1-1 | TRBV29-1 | CSGSSGLMGAENTEAFF
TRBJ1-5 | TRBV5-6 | CASSSTVLQGLLGPQHF
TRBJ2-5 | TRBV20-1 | CSAREGTAQETQYF
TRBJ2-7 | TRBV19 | CASSIGAEGAEQYF
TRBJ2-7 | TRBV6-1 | CASSEQGHYEQYF
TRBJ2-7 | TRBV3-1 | CASSQSGGNSYEQYF